This entry features one T cell receptor beta chain sequence. This entry is derived from a study of blood T cell repertoires in COVID-19. Across the study: The origin of the acute and convalescent COVID-19 samples was the United States, Italy and Spain.

Original data processing: Reference gene primer amplification gave nucleated cell count estimates. Some clones are missing from TCRdb's copy, which holds only in-frame ones; the method was immunoSEQ multiplex PCR. V, J and clone size reflect that table, while D and trimming were determined from the DNA. In the table there are about 240,000 clones, around 89% of which are singletons. The ends lost 5 bases at V and 5 bases at J; junction bases unmatched: 10. Germline CDR1 and CDR2: LNHDA and SQIVND (reference sequence). The CDR3 loop spans 15 amino acids. Donors in Cohort 3 counted as recovered after two negative PCRs, clearance, or symptom resolution.

Sequencing input: PBMCs or T cells enriched from blood (not recorded which). The J gene is TRBJ2-5, the V gene TRBV19, with 8 bases fitting TRBD2. This clonotype was obtained from a woman between 25 and 40 years old who had recovered from COVID-19. The DNA of the CDR3 is TGTGCCAGTAGTCTCCCCTCGGGAGGGATGGAGACCCAGTACTTC. Protein: CASSLPSGGMETQYF.